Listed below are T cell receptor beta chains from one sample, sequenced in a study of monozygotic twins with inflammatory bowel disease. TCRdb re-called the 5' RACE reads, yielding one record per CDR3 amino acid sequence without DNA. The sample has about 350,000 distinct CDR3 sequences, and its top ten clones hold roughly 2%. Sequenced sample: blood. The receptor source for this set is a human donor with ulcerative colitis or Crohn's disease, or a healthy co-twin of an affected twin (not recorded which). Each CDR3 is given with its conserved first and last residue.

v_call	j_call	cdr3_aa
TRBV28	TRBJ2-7	CASIARTGGREQYF
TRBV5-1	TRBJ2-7	CASSQGTGGATQYF
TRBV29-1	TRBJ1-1	CSAEQGGRTPAAFF
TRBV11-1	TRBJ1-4	CASSLAYLPQGGVGKLFF
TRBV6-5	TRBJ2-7	CASTAGIIYEQYF
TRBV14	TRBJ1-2	CASSPSADSLYGYTF
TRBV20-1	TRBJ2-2	CSASSTGELFF
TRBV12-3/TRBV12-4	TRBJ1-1	CASGSVFTEAFF
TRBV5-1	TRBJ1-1	CASSRQGETEAFF
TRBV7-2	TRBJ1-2	CASSLRGGGSSYGYTF
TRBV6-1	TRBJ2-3	CASSVRDYTDTQYF
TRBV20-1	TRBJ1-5	CSAREGGQPQHF
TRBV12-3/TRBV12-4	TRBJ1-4	CASSPREGAPSRNEKLFF
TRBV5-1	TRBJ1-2	CASSLGQAGIGYGYTF
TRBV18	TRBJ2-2	CASSLGTVSTGELFF
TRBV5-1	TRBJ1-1	CASSPPDRTEAFF
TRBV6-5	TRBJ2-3	CASSYSAGGGTDTQYF
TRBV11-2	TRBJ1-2	CASSHLQGAIHYGYTF
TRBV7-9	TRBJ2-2	CASSRSGGTNTGELFF
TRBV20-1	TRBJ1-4	CSAPTWTDPNEKLFF
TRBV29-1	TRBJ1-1	CSLTGNPTEAFF
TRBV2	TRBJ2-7	CASSELRGPYEQYF
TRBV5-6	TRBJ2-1	CASSRWAGQRNEQFF
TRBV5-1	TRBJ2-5	CASSWDPAGLETQYF
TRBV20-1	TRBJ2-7	CSARVPSTSYNEQYF
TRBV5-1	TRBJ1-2	CASSGDSYGYTF
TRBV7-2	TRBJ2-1	CASSTEGQGYNNEQFF
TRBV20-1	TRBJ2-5	CSALGATRWETQYF
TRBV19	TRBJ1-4	CASSSRKGQSEKLFF
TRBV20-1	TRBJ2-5	CSARPTGRETQYF
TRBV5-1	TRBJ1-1	CASSREGGVSTEAFF
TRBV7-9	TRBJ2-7	CASSFPDRGSYEQYF
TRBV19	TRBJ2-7	CASSIDMGSTYEQYF